This note documents a single TCR beta chain sequence. Its target is not known. V lost 0 bases to trimming and J lost 3 bases, with 12 bases between them. Germline assignment: CDR1 SNHLY and CDR2 FYNNEI. This CDR3 contains 15 residues. The PCR contained 60 Vbeta and 13 Jbeta primers. The protocol was immunoSEQ multiplex PCR, while the TCRdb copy is restricted to in-frame clones and leaves out a portion. The table records about 130,000 clones, 75% to 90% of them present only once. The data derive from a study of cytomegalovirus exposure and HLA in healthy donors. General study points: Follow-up analysis later connected one missense variant in DCLRE1C with trimming of TCR beta V- and J-genes. Later, TCR association rates were found to vary by HLA locus, highest for DRB1 and lowest for HLA-C.

The chain couples TRBV2 to TRBJ2-7; perhaps TRBD2 as D (5 bases). This TCR was sampled from a woman in her thirties or forties in good health and CMV-seronegative. Sequenced: PBMCs. CDR3 sequence reads: CASSEAKRRSYEQYF. In nucleotides, the CDR3 is TGTGCCAGCAGTGAAGCCAAGCGGCGGAGCTACGAGCAGTACTTC.